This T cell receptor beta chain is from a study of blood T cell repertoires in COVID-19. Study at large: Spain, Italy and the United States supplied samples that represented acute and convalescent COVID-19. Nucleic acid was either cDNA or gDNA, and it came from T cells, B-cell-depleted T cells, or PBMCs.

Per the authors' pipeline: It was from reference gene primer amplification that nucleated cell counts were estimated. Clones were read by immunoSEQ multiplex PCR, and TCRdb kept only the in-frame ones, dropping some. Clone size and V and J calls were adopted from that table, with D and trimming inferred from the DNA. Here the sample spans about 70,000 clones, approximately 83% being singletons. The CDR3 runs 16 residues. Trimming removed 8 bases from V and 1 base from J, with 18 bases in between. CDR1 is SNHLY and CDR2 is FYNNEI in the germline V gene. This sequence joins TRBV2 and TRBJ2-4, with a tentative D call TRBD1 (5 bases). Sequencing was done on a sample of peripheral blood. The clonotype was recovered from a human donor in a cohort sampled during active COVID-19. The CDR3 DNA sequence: TGTGCCAGCCGCCAAGGGGCCTCGGCGGCCAAAAACATTCAGTACTTC. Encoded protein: CASRQGASAAKNIQYF.